This entry features one TCR beta chain sequence. Its binding antigen is unknown. No much larger clonotype is one base removed from it; base qualities were not supplied. The immunoSEQ Assay, a bias-controlled multiplex PCR, was used to amplify TCRbeta CDR3 regions from genomic DNA. Per the source publication's procedure: Within the assay, amplification of reference gene primers was used to estimate how many nucleated cells each sample contained. Sequence reads were collapsed and filtered to measure the absolute abundance of every unique TCRbeta CDR3 rearrangement. For each sample, productive Simpson clonality was calculated by taking the square root of Simpson's diversity index across productive rearrangements. The source is immuneACCESS, and TCRdb retained only in-frame sequences with V and J called. Part of the clones is not carried over; for the studies checked, unresolved V genes explain less than half of this, and the remainder is unexplained. V and J calls and clone size are as listed in that table; D and trimming were resolved from the DNA. The sample table lists approximately 100,000 clones, approximately 82% of them with a count of one. Jointly, the top ten make up 10% of the sample.

Whole blood was collected in K2EDTA tubes by collaborating institutions according to the institutions' own protocols. For TCRbeta analysis, collaborator samples were shipped as frozen whole blood, as isolated PBMCs, or as DNA extracted from either sample type. This record belongs to a study of blood T cell repertoires in COVID-19 (dated by TCRdb to 2020 to 2021). Broadly, across the study: The collaborator samples originated in the United States, Italy and Spain and spanned the acute and convalescent phases of COVID-19. The samples were drawn from two sources: the first 160 participants of the ongoing ImmuneRACE study, and fewer than 1,500 subjects contributed by 6 global collaborators. The prospective study material was composed of cDNA or gDNA derived from T cells, B-cell-depleted T cells, or PBMCs. Where available, HLA class I and class II types were taken from metadata supplied by the sample provider and were not determined by assay-based typing. The dataset comprised deeply sampled blood TCRbeta repertoires from subjects exposed to, actively infected with, or recovered from COVID-19. The sample metadata nearly always contained a de-identified subject ID, COVID-19 status, age in years and sex. The repertoires were released in a freely available public database intended as a resource for research on the immune response to SARS-CoV-2. The investigation overall reported the following: Clinical and demographic metadata were provided uncurated, with the amount varying by source and participant.

The CDR3 runs 19 residues from the cysteine to the phenylalanine. Here the CDR3 DNA is all that survives: 57 bases in frame from base 1. Relative to germline, V is missing 3 bases and J is missing 2 bases, with 8 bases of the junction outside any gene match. CDR1 and CDR2 (SGHRS, YFSETQ) derive from the germline V gene. The V and J segments used are TRBV5-1 and TRBJ2-2, and TRBD2 aligns with 15 junction nucleotides. Sequenced sample: peripheral blood. This sequence was found in a man aged 70 or older with acute or convalescent COVID-19. Here is the DNA: TGCGCCAGCAGCTCCGGGACTAGCGGGAGGTCGGGAAACACCGGGGAGCTGTTTTTT. It encodes CASSSGTSGRSGNTGELFF.